This TCR beta chain was sequenced for a study of blood T cell repertoires in COVID-19 (dated by TCRdb to the early 2020s). The study in broad terms: Samples from collaborators originated in the United States, Italy and Spain and spanned both the acute and convalescent phases of COVID-19. The material from the prospective study consisted of cDNA or gDNA derived from T cells, B-cell-depleted T cells, or PBMCs. Samples came from the ongoing ImmuneRACE study (first 160 participants) plus 1,254 subjects from 6 global collaborators. The repertoires were released in a freely available public database intended as a resource for research on the immune response to SARS-CoV-2. Subjects who had been exposed to COVID-19, were actively infected with it, or had recovered from it provided the deeply sampled blood TCRbeta repertoires that made up the dataset. The sample metadata nearly always contained a de-identified subject ID, COVID-19 status, age in years and sex. Where available, HLA class I and class II types were obtained from metadata supplied by the sample provider rather than from assay-based typing.

As to this clone: Its antigen is unknown. No base quality values were provided; no much bigger clone lies one nucleotide off.

What the work shows at the level of the full study, not this receptor alone: How much clinical and demographic metadata was included differed by source and by participant, and the metadata was provided uncurated.

Participants in the prospective study were enrolled through a virtual design, were aged roughly 18 to 100 years, and lived in under 25 United States geographic areas. In the prospective study, participants were assigned to cohorts based on the clinical history participants reported in a screening survey and a study questionnaire. Exposed participants had been in contact with someone with a PCR-confirmed or clinician-diagnosed COVID-19 case within 2 weeks of study entry. In the prospective study, whole blood, serum and a nasopharyngeal or oropharyngeal swab were collected from each participant by mobile phlebotomists. Additional blood draws and questionnaires over an approximately 2-month period could optionally be provided by prospective study participants. Before DNA extraction, blood samples from the prospective study were shipped at room temperature or frozen. V sheds 1 base and J sheds 8 bases, leaving 14 bases between their ends. Counted from cysteine to phenylalanine, this CDR3 has 14 amino acids. CDR3 DNA only is kept here, 42 bases in frame from base 1. CDR1 and CDR2 were assigned from the germline V gene (reference sequence) as SEHNR and FQNEAQ.

The immunoSEQ Assay, a bias-controlled multiplex PCR, was used to amplify TCRbeta CDR3 regions from genomic DNA. In the paper's pipeline: Within the assay, amplification of reference gene primers was used to estimate how many nucleated cells each sample contained. Sequence reads were collapsed and filtered to measure the absolute abundance of every unique TCRbeta CDR3 rearrangement. For each sample, productive Simpson clonality was calculated as the square root of Simpson's diversity index over productive rearrangements. The immuneACCESS repertoire file appears here via TCRdb, limited to in-frame rearrangements. These files lack a portion of the clones; in checked studies, under half of the deficit traces to unresolved V genes, and the cause of the others is not known. That table gives V, J and clone size, and the DNA gave D and trimming. The sample data list about 260,000 clones, and around 93% of these were observed just once. 2.8% of the sample goes to the ten largest clones.

The sequence joins TRBV7-9 to TRBJ1-2; TRBD1 is possibly the D segment (6 matching bases). The sample comprised PBMCs or T cells enriched from blood (not recorded which). The TCR sequence derives from a man aged 40-49 years who had been exposed to COVID-19. In nucleotide form, the sequence is TGTGCCAGCAGCTTAGATAGACAGGCCAGGGGCTACACCTTC. It codes for CASSLDRQARGYTF.